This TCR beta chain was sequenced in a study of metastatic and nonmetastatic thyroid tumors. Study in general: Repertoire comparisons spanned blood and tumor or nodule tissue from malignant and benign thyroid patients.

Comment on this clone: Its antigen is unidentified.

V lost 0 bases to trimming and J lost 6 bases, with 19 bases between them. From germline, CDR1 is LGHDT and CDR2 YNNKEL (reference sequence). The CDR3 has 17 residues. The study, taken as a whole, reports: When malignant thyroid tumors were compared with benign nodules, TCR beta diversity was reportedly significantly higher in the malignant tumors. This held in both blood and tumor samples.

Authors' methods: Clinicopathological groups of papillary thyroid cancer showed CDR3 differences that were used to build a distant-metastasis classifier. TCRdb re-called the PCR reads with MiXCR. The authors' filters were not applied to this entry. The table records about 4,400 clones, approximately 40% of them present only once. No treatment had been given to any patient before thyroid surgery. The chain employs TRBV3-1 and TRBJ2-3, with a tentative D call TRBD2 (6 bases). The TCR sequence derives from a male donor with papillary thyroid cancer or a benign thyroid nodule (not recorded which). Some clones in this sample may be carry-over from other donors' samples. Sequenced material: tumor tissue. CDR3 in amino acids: CASSQDSGAGLTDTQYF. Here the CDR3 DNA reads TGTGCCAGCAGCCAAGATAGTGGCGCGGGGCTCACGGATACGCAGTATTTT.